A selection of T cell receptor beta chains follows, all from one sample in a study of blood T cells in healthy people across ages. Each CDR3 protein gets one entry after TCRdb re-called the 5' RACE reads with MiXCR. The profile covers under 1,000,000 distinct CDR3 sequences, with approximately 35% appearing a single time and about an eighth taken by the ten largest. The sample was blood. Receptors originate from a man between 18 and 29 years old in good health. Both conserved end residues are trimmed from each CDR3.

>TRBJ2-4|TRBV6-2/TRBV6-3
ASSPNGGGIQY
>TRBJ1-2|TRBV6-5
ASNTGQGGGYT
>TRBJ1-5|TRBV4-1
ASRHVGTGQPQH
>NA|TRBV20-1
SAIGLANNEQY
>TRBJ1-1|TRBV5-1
ASSPNRGMNTEAF
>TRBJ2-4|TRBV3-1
ASSREGGSFDIQY
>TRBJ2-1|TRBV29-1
SSWTDEAKPNEYNEQF
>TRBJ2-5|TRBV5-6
ASSYFDTAQETQY
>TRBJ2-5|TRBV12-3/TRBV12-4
ASTPILGETQY
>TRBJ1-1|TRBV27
AGSRPPGRITSAF
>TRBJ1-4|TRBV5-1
ASSSGTGGSIVNEKLF
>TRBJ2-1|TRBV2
ASRLLAGGYNEQF
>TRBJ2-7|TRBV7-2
ASSYLHEQY
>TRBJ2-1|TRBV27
ASSLQLAGGLEQF
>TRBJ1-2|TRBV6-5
ASSTPAGTPGYT
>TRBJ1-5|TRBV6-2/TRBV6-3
ASSYSGNNQPQH
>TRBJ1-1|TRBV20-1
SAREGQKAF
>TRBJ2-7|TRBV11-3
ASSLDGVRADEQY
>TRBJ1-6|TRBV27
ASSYRDRGPSPLH
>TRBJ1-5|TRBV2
ASSGTGRSQPQH
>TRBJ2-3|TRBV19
ASRAGEGTDTQY
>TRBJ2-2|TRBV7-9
ASSAGTEKNTGELF
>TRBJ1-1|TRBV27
ASSFKGEGIEAF
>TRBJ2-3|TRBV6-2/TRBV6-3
ASSYVAGAITDTQY
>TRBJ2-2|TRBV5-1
ASSIAPQGSTGELF
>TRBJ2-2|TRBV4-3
ASSQDRAAGYTGELF
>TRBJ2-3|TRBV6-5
ASSYPYTSGGTPSTDTQY
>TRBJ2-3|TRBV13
ASSREGLAGGGSTDTQY
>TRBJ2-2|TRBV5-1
ASSLTGLGNTGELF
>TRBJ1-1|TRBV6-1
ASSEGWVRGNTEAF
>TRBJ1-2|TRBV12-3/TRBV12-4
ASSSDSYGYT
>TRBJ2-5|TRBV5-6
ASRGNNEQY
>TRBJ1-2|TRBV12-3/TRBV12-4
ASSLSSMGGGYT
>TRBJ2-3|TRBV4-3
ASSPGLAGGQGDTQY
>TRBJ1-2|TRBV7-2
ASSQNRDSLYGYT
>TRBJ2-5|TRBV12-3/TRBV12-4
ASSLIGSEETQY
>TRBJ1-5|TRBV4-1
ASSQRPNQPQH
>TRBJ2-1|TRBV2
ASSEGRDWKQF
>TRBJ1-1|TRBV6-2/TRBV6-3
ASRTGVPTEAF
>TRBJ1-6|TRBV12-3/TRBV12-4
ASSPRQYNSPLH
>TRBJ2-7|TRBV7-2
ASSLNQGYEQY
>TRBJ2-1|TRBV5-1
ASSYTGTGINEQF
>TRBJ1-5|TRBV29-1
SVQTVLSNQPQH
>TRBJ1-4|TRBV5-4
ASSLDHWSNEKLF
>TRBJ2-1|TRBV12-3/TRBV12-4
ASSLGGRRNNEQF
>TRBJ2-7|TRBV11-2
ASSPRMRNEQY
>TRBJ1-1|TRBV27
ASSLFGPRNTEAF
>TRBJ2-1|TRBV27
ASSLATGSNGQF
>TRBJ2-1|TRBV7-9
ASSNRDRGEWEQF
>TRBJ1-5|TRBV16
ASSQSLDGGYNQPQH
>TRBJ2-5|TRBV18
ASSSGRALQETQY